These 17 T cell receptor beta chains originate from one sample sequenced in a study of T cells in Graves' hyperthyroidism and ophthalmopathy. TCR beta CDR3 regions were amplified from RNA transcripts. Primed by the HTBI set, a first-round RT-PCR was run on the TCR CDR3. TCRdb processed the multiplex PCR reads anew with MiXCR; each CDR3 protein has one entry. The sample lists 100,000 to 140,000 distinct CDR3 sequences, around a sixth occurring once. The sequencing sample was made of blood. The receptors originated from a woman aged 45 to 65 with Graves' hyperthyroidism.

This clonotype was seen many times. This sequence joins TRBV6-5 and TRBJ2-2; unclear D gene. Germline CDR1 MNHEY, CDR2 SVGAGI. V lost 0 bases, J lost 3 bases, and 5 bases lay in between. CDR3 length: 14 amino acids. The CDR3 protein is CASSYSSYTGELFF. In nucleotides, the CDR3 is TGTGCCAGCAGTTACTCCTCGTACACCGGGGAGCTGTTTTTT.

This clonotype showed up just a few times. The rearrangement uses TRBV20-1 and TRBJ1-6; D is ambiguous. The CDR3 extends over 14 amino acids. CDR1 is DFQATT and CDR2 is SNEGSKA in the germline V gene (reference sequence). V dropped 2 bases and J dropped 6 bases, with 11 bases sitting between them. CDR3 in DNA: TGCAGTGCTAGAAGGCAGGAATTTAATTCACCCCTCCACTTT. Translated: CSARRQEFNSPLHF.

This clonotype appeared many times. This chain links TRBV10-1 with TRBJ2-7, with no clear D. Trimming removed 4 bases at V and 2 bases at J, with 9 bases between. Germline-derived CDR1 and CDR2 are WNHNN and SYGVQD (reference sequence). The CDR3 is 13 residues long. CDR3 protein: CASSVIVTYEQYV. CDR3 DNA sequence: TGCGCCAGCAGTGTGATCGTTACCTACGAGCAGTACGTC.

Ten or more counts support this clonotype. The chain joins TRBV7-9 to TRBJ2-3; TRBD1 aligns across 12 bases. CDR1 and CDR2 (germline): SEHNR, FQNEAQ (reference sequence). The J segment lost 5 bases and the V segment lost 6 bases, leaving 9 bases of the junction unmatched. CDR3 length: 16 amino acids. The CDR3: CASSLPGQGAVDTQYF. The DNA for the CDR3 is TGTGCCAGCAGTCTCCCGGGACAGGGGGCCGTAGATACGCAGTATTTT.

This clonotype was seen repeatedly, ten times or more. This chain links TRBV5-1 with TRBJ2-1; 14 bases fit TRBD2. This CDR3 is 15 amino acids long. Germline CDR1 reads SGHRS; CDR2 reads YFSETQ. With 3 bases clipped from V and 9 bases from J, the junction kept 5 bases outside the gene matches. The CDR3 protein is CASSWGLAGAGEQFF. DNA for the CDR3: TGCGCCAGCAGCTGGGGACTAGCGGGAGCGGGTGAGCAGTTCTTC.

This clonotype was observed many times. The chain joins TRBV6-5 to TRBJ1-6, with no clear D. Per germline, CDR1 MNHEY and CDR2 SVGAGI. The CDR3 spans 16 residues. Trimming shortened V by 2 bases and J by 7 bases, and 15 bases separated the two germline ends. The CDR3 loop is CASSYENTGFNSPLHF. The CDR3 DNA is TGTGCCAGCAGTTACGAGAACACCGGGTTCAATTCACCCCTCCACTTT.

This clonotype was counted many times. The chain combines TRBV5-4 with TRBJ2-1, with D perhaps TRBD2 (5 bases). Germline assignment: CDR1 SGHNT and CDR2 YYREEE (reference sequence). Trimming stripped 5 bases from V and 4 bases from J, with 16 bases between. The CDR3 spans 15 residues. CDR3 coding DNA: TGTGCCAGCAGTCTGGACTGGCTAGGTTACAATGAGCAGTTCTTC. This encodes CASSLDWLGYNEQFF.

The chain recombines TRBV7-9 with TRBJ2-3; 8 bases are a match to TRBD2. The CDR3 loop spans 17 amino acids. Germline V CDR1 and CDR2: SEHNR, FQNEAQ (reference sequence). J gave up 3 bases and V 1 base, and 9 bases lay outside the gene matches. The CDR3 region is CASSLGASGSRTDTQYF. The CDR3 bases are TGTGCCAGCAGCTTAGGGGCCAGCGGGAGCCGTACAGATACGCAGTATTTT. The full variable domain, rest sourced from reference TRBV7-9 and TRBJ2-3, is DTGVSQNPRHKITKRGQNVTFRCDPISEHNRLYWYRQTLGQGPEFLTYFQNEAQLEKSRLLSDRFSAERPKGSFSTLEIQRTEQGDSAMYLCASSLGASGSRTDTQYFGPGTRLTVL.

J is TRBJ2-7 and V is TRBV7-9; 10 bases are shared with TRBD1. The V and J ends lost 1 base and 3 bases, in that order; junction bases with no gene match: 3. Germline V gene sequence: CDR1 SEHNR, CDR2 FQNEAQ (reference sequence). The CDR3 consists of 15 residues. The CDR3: CASSLGGTGDYEQYF. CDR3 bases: TGTGCCAGCAGCTTAGGTGGGACAGGGGACTACGAGCAGTACTTC.

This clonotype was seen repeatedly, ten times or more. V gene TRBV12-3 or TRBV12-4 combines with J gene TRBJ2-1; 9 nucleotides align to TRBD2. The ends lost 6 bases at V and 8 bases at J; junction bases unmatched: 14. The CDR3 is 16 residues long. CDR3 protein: CASRRLAVGYGDEQFF. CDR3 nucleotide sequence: TGTGCCAGCAGGCGACTAGCGGTCGGGTATGGGGATGAGCAGTTCTTC.

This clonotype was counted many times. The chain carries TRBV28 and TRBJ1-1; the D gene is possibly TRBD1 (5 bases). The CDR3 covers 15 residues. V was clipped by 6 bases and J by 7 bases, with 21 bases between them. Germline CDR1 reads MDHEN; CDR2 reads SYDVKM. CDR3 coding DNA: TGTGCCAGCAGCGAAGGTTCGGTCGCGGGGGATGAAGCTTTCTTT. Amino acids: CASSEGSVAGDEAFF.

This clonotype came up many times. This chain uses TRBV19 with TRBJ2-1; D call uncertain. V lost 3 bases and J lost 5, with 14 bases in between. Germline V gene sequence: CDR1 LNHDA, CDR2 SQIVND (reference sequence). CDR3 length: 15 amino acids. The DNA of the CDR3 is TGTGCCAGTAGTATGGTTCTAGGATGGGACAATGAGCAGTTCTTC. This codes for CASSMVLGWDNEQFF.

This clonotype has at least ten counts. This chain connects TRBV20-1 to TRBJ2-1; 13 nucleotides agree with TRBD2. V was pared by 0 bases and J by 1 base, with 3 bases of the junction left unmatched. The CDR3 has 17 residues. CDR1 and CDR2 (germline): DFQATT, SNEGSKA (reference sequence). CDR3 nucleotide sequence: TGCAGTGCTAGAGACCGGACTAGCGGGAGTTCCTACAATGAGCAGTTCTTC. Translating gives CSARDRTSGSSYNEQFF.

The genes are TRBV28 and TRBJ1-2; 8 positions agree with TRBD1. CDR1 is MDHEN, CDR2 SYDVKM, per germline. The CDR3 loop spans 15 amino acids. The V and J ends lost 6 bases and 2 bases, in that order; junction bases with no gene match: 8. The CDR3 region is CASRATGTGNYGYTF. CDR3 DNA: TGTGCCAGCAGGGCCACCGGGACAGGAAACTATGGCTACACCTTC.

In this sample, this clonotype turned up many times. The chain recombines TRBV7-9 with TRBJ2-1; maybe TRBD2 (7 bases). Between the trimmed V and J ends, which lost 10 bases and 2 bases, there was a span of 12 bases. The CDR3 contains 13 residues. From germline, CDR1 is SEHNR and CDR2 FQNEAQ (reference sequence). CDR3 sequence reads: CATPGGPYNEQFF. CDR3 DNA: TGTGCCACCCCGGGGGGCCCCTACAATGAGCAGTTCTTC.

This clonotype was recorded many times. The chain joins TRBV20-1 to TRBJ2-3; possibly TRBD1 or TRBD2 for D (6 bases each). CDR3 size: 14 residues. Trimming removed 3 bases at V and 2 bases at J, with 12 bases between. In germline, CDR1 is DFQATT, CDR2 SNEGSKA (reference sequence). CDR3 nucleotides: TGCAGTGCTAGGCCCGGGGGCCCCACAGATACGCAGTATTTT. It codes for CSARPGGPTDTQYF.

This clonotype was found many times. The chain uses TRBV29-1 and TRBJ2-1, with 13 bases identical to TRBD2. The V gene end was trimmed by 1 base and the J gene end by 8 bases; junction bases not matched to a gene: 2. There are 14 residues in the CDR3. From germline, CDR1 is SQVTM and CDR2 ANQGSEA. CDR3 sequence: CSVEAGLAGDEQFF. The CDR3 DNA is TGCAGCGTTGAAGCTGGACTAGCGGGAGATGAGCAGTTCTTC.